The sample holds a few counts of the clone carrying this T cell receptor (beta chain). As yet, its antigen is unknown. The sample comes from a study of human T cells and chemical hapten exposure. Original methodology: The median was roughly 95,000 TCRs per sample, ranging roughly 20,000 to 750,000. TCRdb ran MiXCR on the RACE reads and lists one entry per CDR3 protein. TCRdb, not the authors, supplied the V and J calls. The repertoire has tens of thousands of distinct CDR3 sequences, 9.5% to 12% of them found once; the top ten carry roughly 2%. Time point defined: patch test 2, 6 weeks after DPC sensitization. The treatment: therapeutic diphenylcyclopropenone sensitization with weekly scalp DPC. Drawing of blood took place ahead of applying each patch test. From germline, CDR1 is KGHSH and CDR2 LQKENI. This CDR3 has 15 amino acids. V was cut by 2 bases and J by 10 bases, with 15 bases left in between.

Findings and limits, study-wide: The donors suffered from alopecia, so their immune response may not match that of healthy people.

The rearrangement joins TRBV18 to TRBJ1-6, with D maybe TRBD1 (5 bases). The sequence derives from a man aged 35-49 years with alopecia areata. Some clones in this sample may be carry-over from other donors' samples. The sequencing here drew on whole blood, taken in connection with sensitization to the hapten diphenylcyclopropenone (DPC). This CDR3 is CASSPRDSTNSPLHF. The CDR3 DNA follows: TGTGCCAGCTCACCAAGGGACTCTACGAACTCACCCCTCCACTTT.